This is a list of T cell receptor beta chains from one sample in a study of blood T cells in healthy people across ages. MiXCR, run by TCRdb on the 5' RACE reads, gives a single entry per CDR3 protein. This sample carries 630,000 or so distinct CDR3 sequences, roughly 31% of them seen once, and the ten largest clones take 15% to 19%. The sample comprised blood. These receptors were obtained from a woman older than 75 in good health. Both conserved end residues are part of each CDR3. Each record gives: clone size, J gene, V gene, D gene, CDR3 DNA, CDR3 protein. A D gene is named only where the DNA matches it firmly. Only some rows state a clone size, as once, few, many or a class for expanded clones.

many	TRBJ2-5	TRBV19	TRBD1	TGTGCCAGTAGTATTCGGACAGGGCGAGAGACCCAGTACTTC	CASSIRTGRETQYF
many	TRBJ2-6	TRBV5-1	NA	TGCGCCAGCACCTCACAGGGACCGGCGGGGGCCAACGTCCTGACTTTC	CASTSQGPAGANVLTF
many	TRBJ2-1	TRBV7-2	NA	TGTGCCAGCAGTCAAGTATGGGGAACAGTGTACAATGAGCAGTTCTTC	CASSQVWGTVYNEQFF
NA	TRBJ2-1	TRBV5-1	TRBD2	TGCGCCAGCAGCTTGGGTCTAGCGGTTAACCTTTTGGATGAGCAGTTCTTC	CASSLGLAVNLLDEQFF
NA	TRBJ1-2	TRBV25-1	NA	TGTGCCAGCAGTGTCGCTGCTAACTATGGCTACACCTTC	CASSVAANYGYTF
NA	TRBJ2-2	TRBV5-1	TRBD2	TGCGCCAGCAGCTCGGGTGGCACAACTAAGCGGGGGTCCGGGGAGCTGTTTTTT	CASSSGGTTKRGSGELFF
many	TRBJ1-5	TRBV10-3	NA	TGTGCCATCAGTGAGTCGAGTAGCAATCAGCCCCAGCATTTT	CAISESSSNQPQHF
NA	TRBJ1-2	TRBV7-8	NA	TGTGCCAGCAGCTTAGAGGGAGGACGGCTGAGCTATGGCTACACCTTC	CASSLEGGRLSYGYTF
NA	TRBJ2-7	TRBV4-2	TRBD2	TGTGCCAGCAGCTACGACTATAAGACTAGCGGGAGCTCCTACGAGCAGTACTTC	CASSYDYKTSGSSYEQYF
NA	TRBJ2-5	TRBV9	TRBD1	TGTGTCAGCAGCCCAACGTCACCGGGACAGGGGTTTCAAGAGACCCAGTACTTC	CVSSPTSPGQGFQETQYF
NA	TRBJ1-5	TRBV7-8	NA	TGTGCCAGCAGCCTGGGGGACCCCTCAAAGGCCCAGCATTTT	CASSLGDPSKAQHF
many	TRBJ2-1	TRBV7-8	TRBD2	TGTGCCAGCAGCTTGGACCTGGGGGGGGACTACAATGAGCAGTTCTTC	CASSLDLGGDYNEQFF
NA	TRBJ2-1	TRBV20-1	TRBD2	TGCAGTGCTGCGGGACTAGCGGTTTACAATGAGCAGTTCTTC	CSAAGLAVYNEQFF
NA	TRBJ2-7	TRBV30	TRBD2	TGTGCCGCTCAGACTAGCGGTCCTTACGAGCAGTACTTC	CAAQTSGPYEQYF
many	TRBJ2-7	TRBV28	NA	TGTGCCACCGATACAGGGCGACAGTCCTACGAGCAGTACTTC	CATDTGRQSYEQYF
few	TRBJ1-2	TRBV3-1	NA	TGTGCCAGCAGCCAAGATGATGGGAGTCCGAACTATGGCTACACCTTC	CASSQDDGSPNYGYTF
NA	TRBJ2-3	TRBV14	TRBD1	TGTGCCAGCAGCCAAGTCCAGGGGGGCACAGATACGCAGTATTTT	CASSQVQGGTDTQYF
many	TRBJ2-7	TRBV18	NA	TGTGCCAGCTCACCAAAGGCGGCAGGGATCACCTACGAGCAGTACTTC	CASSPKAAGITYEQYF
few	TRBJ2-7	TRBV15	TRBD1	TGTGCCACCAGCAGGGGACAGGGCAAAAACGAGCAGTACTTC	CATSRGQGKNEQYF
many	TRBJ2-2	TRBV7-8	NA	TGTGCCAGCAGCTTAGATGGGGCCGGGGAGCTGTTTTTT	CASSLDGAGELFF
many	TRBJ1-2	TRBV24-1	NA	TGTGCCACCAGTGAGTCAGGACTCTATGGCTACACCTTC	CATSESGLYGYTF
NA	TRBJ2-2	TRBV4-2	NA	TGTGCCAGCAGCCTAATGCAGGGGCTTCGATCGAACACCGGGGAGCTGTTTTTT	CASSLMQGLRSNTGELFF
many	TRBJ2-7	TRBV7-2	NA	TGTGCCAGCAGCTTAAACGGGCGCGTACACGAGCAGTACTTC	CASSLNGRVHEQYF
once	TRBJ2-5	TRBV3-1	NA	TGTGCCAGCAGCCAAGAATGGATGCGGTACGAGACCCAGTACTTC	CASSQEWMRYETQYF
NA	TRBJ1-1	TRBV7-2	TRBD1	TGTGCCAGCAGCTTAGAATTCAGGGGGGAAGCTTTCTTT	CASSLEFRGEAFF
NA	TRBJ2-1	TRBV20-1	TRBD2	TGCAGTGCTTGGACTAGCGGGAGGCCCAATGAGCAGTTCTTC	CSAWTSGRPNEQFF
NA	TRBJ1-3	TRBV20-1	NA	NA	CSARDFEGHEQYFGPGTIYF
many	TRBJ2-5	TRBV4-3	TRBD1	TGCGCCAGCAGCCAAGACGTTGTACACAGGGGGCGCGAGGAGACCCAGTACTTC	CASSQDVVHRGREETQYF
many	TRBJ1-2	TRBV11-1	TRBD1	TGTGCCAGCAGCCAGTATCGCCAGGGGGGACATGGCTACACCTTC	CASSQYRQGGHGYTF
NA	TRBJ1-2	TRBV30	TRBD1	TGTGCCTGGAGTACTGGGACAGGAGTCTATGGCTACACCTTC	CAWSTGTGVYGYTF
few	TRBJ2-4	TRBV19	NA	TGTGCCAGTAGTATCTGGGGCTCTCAAAACATTCAGTACTTC	CASSIWGSQNIQYF
NA	TRBJ1-1	TRBV5-1	NA	TGCGCCAGCAGCCCGTTGGGGCAGGGTTGGACTGAAGCTTTCTTT	CASSPLGQGWTEAFF
NA	TRBJ2-7	TRBV30	TRBD1	TGTGCCTGGAGTACGGACAGGGGAAAGCAGTACTTC	CAWSTDRGKQYF
many	TRBJ1-5	TRBV27	NA	TGTGCCAGCAGTTTAAAGGGACGGTCCAATCAGCCCCAGCATTTT	CASSLKGRSNQPQHF
few	TRBJ1-6	TRBV20-1	NA	TGCAGTGCTGGGGGACGGCCTAATTCACCCCTCCACTTT	CSAGGRPNSPLHF
many	TRBJ2-1	TRBV13	TRBD2	TGTGCCAGCAGCCCGACTAGCGGGGCCTCCTACAATGAGCAGTTCTTC	CASSPTSGASYNEQFF
many	TRBJ2-7	TRBV20-1	NA	TGCAGTGCTAGAGTCGGGGGACGCTCCTACGAGCAGTACTTC	CSARVGGRSYEQYF
many	TRBJ2-1	TRBV2	TRBD2	TGTGCCAGCACACTAGCGGGGGGTCCCACCAATGAGCAGTTCTTC	CASTLAGGPTNEQFF
many	TRBJ2-5	TRBV14	NA	TGTGCCAGCAGTTCAGTCAGGGCCCAAGAGACCCAGTACTTC	CASSSVRAQETQYF
NA	TRBJ2-3	TRBV5-1	NA	TGCGCCAGCAGCATCCCGGACGGAATCACAGATACGCAGTATTTT	CASSIPDGITDTQYF
NA	TRBJ2-3	TRBV15	NA	TGTGCCACCAGCGTCGGGACTCGGGGTATGGATACGCAGTATTTT	CATSVGTRGMDTQYF
many	TRBJ1-4	TRBV6-6	NA	TGTGCCACCTTCCGGGGTTCAAATGAAAAACTGTTTTTT	CATFRGSNEKLFF
NA	TRBJ1-2	TRBV5-1	NA	TGCGCCAGCAGCTTGGCGGCAGGGCCCCCTGGCTACACCTTC	CASSLAAGPPGYTF
many	TRBJ1-2	TRBV7-6	NA	TGTGCCAGCAGCTTAGGCTTTGGTTTGGACGCGGGCTATGGCTACACCTTC	CASSLGFGLDAGYGYTF
many	TRBJ1-4	TRBV29-1	TRBD1	TGCAGCGTGGATAATCCGTCAGGGGGACTGTTTTTT	CSVDNPSGGLFF
NA	TRBJ2-3	TRBV4-2	TRBD2	TGTGCCGGCAGCCAAAGTGGAGCTAGCGGGGGAAGCACAGATACGCAGTATTTT	CAGSQSGASGGSTDTQYF
few	TRBJ1-1	TRBV7-3	TRBD1	TGTGCCAGCAGCTTAAGTCAGGGGGCGAACACTGAAGCTTTCTTT	CASSLSQGANTEAFF
NA	TRBJ1-6	TRBV20-1	NA	TGCAGTGCTACTGGGAATTCACCCCTCCACTTT	CSATGNSPLHF
NA	TRBJ2-1	TRBV29-1	TRBD1	TGCAGCGTTGAAGCCAGACAGGGATTTCACAATGAGCAGTTCTTC	CSVEARQGFHNEQFF
many	TRBJ1-2	TRBV5-1	TRBD1	TGCGCCAGCAGCACCCGGACAGGGGAAGGCTACACCTTC	CASSTRTGEGYTF
NA	TRBJ2-7	TRBV20-1	NA	TGCAGTTTTGGCCGTACAGGCTCCCCCTACGAGCAGTACTTC	CSFGRTGSPYEQYF